The clone carrying this TCR beta chain was detected once. Participants reported their clinical history, and cohort assignment relied on those reports. Methods used by the authors: Reference gene primer amplification gave estimated nucleated cell counts. Libraries were prepared by immunoSEQ multiplex PCR; TCRdb keeps only in-frame clonotypes and omits some of them. The DNA gave D and trimming, while V, J and clone size come from that table. The sample consists of some 200,000 clones, 86% of them appearing once. This entry is derived from a study of blood T cell repertoires in COVID-19. Study summary: From the United States, Italy and Spain came samples of acute and convalescent COVID-19. T cells, B-cell-depleted T cells, or PBMCs supplied cDNA or gDNA.

Germline CDR1 is SGHDT and CDR2 is YYEEEE. The CDR3 covers 15 residues. V lost 4 bases, J lost 2 bases, and 16 bases lay in between. The TCR was taken from a woman aged 50 to 60 in a cohort exposed to, infected with or recovered from COVID-19 (not recorded which). Specimen: PBMCs or T cells enriched from blood (not recorded which). The chain has TRBV5-6 and TRBJ2-7; the D gene is possibly TRBD1 (6 bases). CDR3 DNA: TGTGCCAGCAGCCTCATGGGGGCGATTACCTACGAGCAGTACTTC. Its translation is CASSLMGAITYEQYF.